The sequence of this T cell receptor beta chain was determined in a study of regulatory T cells in long-lasting Graves disease. Looking at the study overall: Those Graves' patients who were newly diagnosed had been on antithyroid drugs under 3 months.

Documented time point: newly diagnosed GD, antithyroid drugs for less than 3 months. Construction of the TCR library relied on RNA isolated from PBMCs. The V gene end was trimmed by 5 bases and the J gene end by 5 bases; junction bases not matched to a gene: 8. CDR3 length equals 15 residues. Germline values: CDR1 MNHEY, CDR2 SVGEGT. Library construction for TCR beta used iRepertoire HTBI primers and Arm-PCR of CDR3 regions. TCRdb re-analysed the multiplex PCR reads in MiXCR, keeping a single row per CDR3 protein. The sample contains 440,000 or so distinct CDR3 sequences, 14% to 15% of which appear only once. Separately, the same data were catalogued under a study of T cells in Graves' hyperthyroidism and ophthalmopathy.

The sequence was collected from a woman aged 25 to 39 with Graves disease. The sample here was peripheral blood mononuclear cells (PBMCs), taken at new diagnosis, from a patient treated with antithyroid drugs. This chain links TRBV6-2 or TRBV6-3 with TRBJ1-2; 10 nucleotides agree with TRBD1. CDR3 in DNA: TGTGCCAGCAGTGGCCGGGACAGGGGCCTTTATGGCTACACCTTC. Protein sequence: CASSGRDRGLYGYTF.